Here is one T cell receptor (beta chain) with its context. Its antigen is not known. This sample is part of a study of shared clonotypes between healthy human individuals. TCRdb keeps only in-frame clones here, not all; method: immunoSEQ multiplex PCR. The table includes fewer than 3 million clones, 85% to 95% detected once. Findings and caveats of the study: Relative to their counterparts shared across all four donors, non-shared clonotypes exhibited diminished generation probabilities.

Germline CDR1 SGHVS, CDR2 FQNEAQ. Trimming removed 6 bases at V and 1 base at J, with 14 bases between. This CDR3 is 15 amino acids long. This sequence was found in a man aged 18-30 years in good health. Some clones in this sample may be carry-over from other donors' samples. The rearrangement joins TRBV7-8 to TRBJ2-3, with D perhaps matching TRBD2 (6 bases). Sequencing was done on a sample of naive CD4+ T cells from PBMCs. Specified subset: CD45RA+ positively selected. Here the CDR3 reads CASSQAEGRTDTQYF. The CDR3 DNA is TGTGCCAGCAGTCAGGCGGAGGGACGCACAGATACGCAGTATTTT.